This T cell receptor (beta chain) was observed in a study of patients and donors after allogeneic stem cell transplantation. CDR3 size: 16 residues. Germline CDR1 SGHRS, CDR2 YFSETQ. Trimming cost V 4 bases and J 2 bases, with 16 bases left between them. In this sample, this clonotype turned up a few times. In TCRdb, the RT-PCR reads were re-called with MiXCR into one record per CDR3 protein. The sample holds about 200,000 distinct CDR3 sequences, about 40% seen once. The chain joins TRBV5-1 to TRBJ1-5, with D hard to call. The sequencing sample was made of blood, either unsorted or a sorted T cell fraction (not recorded which). The TCR comes from a human donor who was either an allogeneic HSCT recipient or a stem cell or donor lymphocyte infusion donor (not recorded which). It is not recorded whose cells these are; they may come from a transplant donor. CDR3 nucleotides: TGCGCCAGCAGCCCCGACCTGGCCCTTGGCAATCAGCCCCAGCATTTT. It encodes CASSPDLALGNQPQHF.